These 3 T cell receptor beta chains were sequenced from one sample in a study of cytomegalovirus exposure and HLA in healthy donors (dated by TCRdb to 2016 to 2017). The library was prepared using the immunoSEQ multiplex PCR assay. The multiplex PCR relied on a mix of 60 forward primers for TCR Vbeta segments and 13 reverse primers for TCR Jbeta segments. This is the immuneACCESS table as TCRdb keeps it, with only in-frame sequences that have V and J called. A part of the clones is gone; compared with another copy, unresolved V genes explain less than half, and the rest is unexplained. In all, the sample holds 100,000 or so clones, and less than 65% of those were seen once. About 5% of the sample belongs to the ten largest clones. The sequenced material came from PBMCs. These receptors originate from a woman in her 30s in good health and CMV-seropositive.

Only a few counts were recorded for this clone. The chain combines TRBV2 with TRBJ2-1, with a tentative D call TRBD2 (6 bases). The CDR3 is 15 residues long. Between the trimmed V and J ends, which lost 5 bases and 7 bases, there was a span of 18 bases. CDR1 SNHLY and CDR2 FYNNEI come from the germline V gene. Written as DNA, the CDR3 is TGTGCCAGCAGTATCAACTGGGGGGATAGGAATGAGCAGTTCTTC. Translated: CASSINWGDRNEQFF.

The chain links TRBV28 to TRBJ1-3; D uncertain. Germline CDR1 is MDHEN and CDR2 is SYDVKM. V lost 5 bases and J 0 bases, leaving 14 bases between the germline ends. This CDR3 region has 16 residues. The CDR3: CASSALTRDSGNTIYF. DNA for the CDR3: TGTGCCAGCAGTGCCCTTACTAGGGACTCTGGAAACACCATATATTTT.

The chain couples TRBV18 to TRBJ1-1; 8 bases line up with TRBD1. The germline CDR1 and CDR2 sequences are KGHSH and LQKENI. The ends lost 2 bases at V and 5 bases at J; junction bases unmatched: 7. The CDR3 runs to 15 residues. The chain's CDR3 is CASSPSGQGRTEAFF. CDR3 DNA sequence: TGTGCCAGCTCACCATCAGGACAGGGTAGGACTGAAGCTTTCTTT.